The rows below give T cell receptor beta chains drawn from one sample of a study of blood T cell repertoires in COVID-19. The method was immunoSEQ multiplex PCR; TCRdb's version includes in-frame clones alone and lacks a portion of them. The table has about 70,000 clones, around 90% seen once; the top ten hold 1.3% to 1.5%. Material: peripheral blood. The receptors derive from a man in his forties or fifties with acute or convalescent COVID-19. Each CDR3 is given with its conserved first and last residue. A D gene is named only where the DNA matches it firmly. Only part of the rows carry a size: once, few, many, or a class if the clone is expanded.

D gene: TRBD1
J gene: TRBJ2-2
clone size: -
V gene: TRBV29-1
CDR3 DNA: TGCAGCGTGGGGACCCGGAACAGGGGCGGCACCGGGGAGCTGTTTTTT
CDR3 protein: CSVGTRNRGGTGELFF

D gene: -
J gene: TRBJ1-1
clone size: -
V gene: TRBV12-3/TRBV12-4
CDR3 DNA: TGTGCCAGCAGTTGGACAGTGAACACTGAAGCTTTCTTT
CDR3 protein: CASSWTVNTEAFF

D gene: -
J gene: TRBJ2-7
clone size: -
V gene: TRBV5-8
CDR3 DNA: TGTGCCAGCAGCACCCCGGGGGGCGCCCCTCTCTACGAGCAGTACTTC
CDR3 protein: CASSTPGGAPLYEQYF

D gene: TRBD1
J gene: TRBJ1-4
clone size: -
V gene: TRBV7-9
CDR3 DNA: TGTGCCAGCAGCTCAACAGGGGAGGCTGAAAAACTGTTTTTT
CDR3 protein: CASSSTGEAEKLFF

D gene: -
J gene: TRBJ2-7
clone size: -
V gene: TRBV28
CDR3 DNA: TGTGCCAGCAGTTTTCCCCGACTGAAGAGCTCCTACGAGCAGTACTTC
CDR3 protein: CASSFPRLKSSYEQYF

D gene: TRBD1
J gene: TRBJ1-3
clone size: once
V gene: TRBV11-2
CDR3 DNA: TGTGCCAGCAGCTTAGGGTTCGGGACAGGGAGACACACCATATATTTT
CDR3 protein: CASSLGFGTGRHTIYF

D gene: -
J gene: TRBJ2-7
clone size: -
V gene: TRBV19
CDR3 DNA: TGTGCCAGTAGTATAGCTTTCAGGGCGGGAATACCCTACGAGCAGTACTTC
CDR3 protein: CASSIAFRAGIPYEQYF

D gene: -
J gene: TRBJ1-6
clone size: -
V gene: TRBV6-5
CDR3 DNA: TGTGCCAGCAGTCAACAGGGAGTTTCACCCCTCCACTTT
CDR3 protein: CASSQQGVSPLHF

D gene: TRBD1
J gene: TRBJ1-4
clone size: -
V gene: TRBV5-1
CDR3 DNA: TGCGCCAGCAGCTTCCGGACAGGGGATGGCACTAATGAAAAACTGTTTTTT
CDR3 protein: CASSFRTGDGTNEKLFF

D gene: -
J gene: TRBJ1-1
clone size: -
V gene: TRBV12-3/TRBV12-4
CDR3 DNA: TGTGCCAGCATATTTACGGGGAACACTGAAGCTTTCTTT
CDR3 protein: CASIFTGNTEAFF

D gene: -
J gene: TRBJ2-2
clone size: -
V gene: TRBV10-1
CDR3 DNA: TGCGCCAGCAGCGACCGGGTTACCGGGGAGCTGTTTTTT
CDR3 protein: CASSDRVTGELFF

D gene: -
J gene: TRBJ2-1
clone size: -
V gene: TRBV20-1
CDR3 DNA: TGCAGTGCTAGGAAGGGAGTCGAGCAGTTCTTC
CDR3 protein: CSARKGVEQFF

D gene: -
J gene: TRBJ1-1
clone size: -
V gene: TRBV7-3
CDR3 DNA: TGTGCCAGCAGACAGGGTATGGACACTGAAGCTTTCTTT
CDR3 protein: CASRQGMDTEAFF

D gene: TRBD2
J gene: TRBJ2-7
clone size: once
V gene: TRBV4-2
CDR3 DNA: TGTGCCAGCAGCCAAGACGCCGGACTAGCTTACGAGCAGTACTTC
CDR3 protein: CASSQDAGLAYEQYF

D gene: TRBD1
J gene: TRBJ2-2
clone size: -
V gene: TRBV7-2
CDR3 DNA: TGTGCCAGCAGACAGGGGGCGGCCGGGGAGCTGTTTTTT
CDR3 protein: CASRQGAAGELFF

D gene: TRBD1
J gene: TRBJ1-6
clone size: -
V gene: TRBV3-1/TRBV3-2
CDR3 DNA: TGTGCCAGCAGCCGGGGACAGGACTATTCACCCCTCCACTTT
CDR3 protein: CASSRGQDYSPLHF

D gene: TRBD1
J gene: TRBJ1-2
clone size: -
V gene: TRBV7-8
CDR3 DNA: TGTGCCAGCTTCTCGGGACAGGGTGGCTACACCTTC
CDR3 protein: CASFSGQGGYTF

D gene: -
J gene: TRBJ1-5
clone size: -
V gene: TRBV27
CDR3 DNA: TGTGCCAGCAGCCAAGACAGGTATCAGCCCCAGCATTTT
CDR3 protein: CASSQDRYQPQHF

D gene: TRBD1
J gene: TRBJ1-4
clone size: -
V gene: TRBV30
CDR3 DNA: TGTGCCTGGAGTGTACAGGGACAGGGTTCTGAAAAACTGTTTTTT
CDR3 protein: CAWSVQGQGSEKLFF

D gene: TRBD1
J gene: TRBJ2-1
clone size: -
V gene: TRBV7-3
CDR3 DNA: TGTGCCAGCAGCTTAACCAGAGGGGGCGCCGGTTACAATGAGCAGTTCTTC
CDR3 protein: CASSLTRGGAGYNEQFF

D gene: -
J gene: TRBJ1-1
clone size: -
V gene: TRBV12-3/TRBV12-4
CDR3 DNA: TGTGCCAGCAGTCAATCGGACAGCACTGAAGCTTTCTTT
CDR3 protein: CASSQSDSTEAFF

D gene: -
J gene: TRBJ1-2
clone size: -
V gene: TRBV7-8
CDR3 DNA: TGTGCCAGCAGCCGAGAGCGTATCTATGGCTACACCTTC
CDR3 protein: CASSRERIYGYTF

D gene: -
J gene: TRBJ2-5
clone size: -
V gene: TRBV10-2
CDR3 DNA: TGCGCCAGCAGTGAGTTCGGGACCCAGTACTTC
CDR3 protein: CASSEFGTQYF

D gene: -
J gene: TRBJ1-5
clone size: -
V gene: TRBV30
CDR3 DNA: TGTGCCTGGAGTGTGAGCAGCGGGATTTTTAGCAATCAGCCCCAGCATTTT
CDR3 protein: CAWSVSSGIFSNQPQHF

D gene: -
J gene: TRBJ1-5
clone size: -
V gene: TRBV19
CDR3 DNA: TGTGCCAGTAGTATAACAGGAGCCAATCAGCCCCAGCATTTT
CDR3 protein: CASSITGANQPQHF

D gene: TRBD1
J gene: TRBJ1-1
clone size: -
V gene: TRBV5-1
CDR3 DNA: TGCGCCAGCAGCCTCACTCCCGGGACAGATAACACTGAAGCTTTCTTT
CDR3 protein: CASSLTPGTDNTEAFF

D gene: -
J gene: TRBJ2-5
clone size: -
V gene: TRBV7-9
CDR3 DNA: TGTGCCAGCAGCCGTTTCGGAGAGACCCAGTACTTC
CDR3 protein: CASSRFGETQYF

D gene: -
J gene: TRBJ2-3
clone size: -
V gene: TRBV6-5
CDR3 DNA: TGTGCCAGCAGTCCCGCCGGGTATGGCACAGATACGCAGTATTTT
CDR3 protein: CASSPAGYGTDTQYF

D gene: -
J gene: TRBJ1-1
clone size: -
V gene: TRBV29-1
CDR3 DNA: TGCAGCGCCTTGGACCAGGGGTGGACTGAAGCTTTCTTT
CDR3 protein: CSALDQGWTEAFF

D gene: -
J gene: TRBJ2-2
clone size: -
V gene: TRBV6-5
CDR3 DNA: TGTGCCAGCTTGGCAGAGAACACCGGGGAGCTGTTTTTT
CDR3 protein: CASLAENTGELFF

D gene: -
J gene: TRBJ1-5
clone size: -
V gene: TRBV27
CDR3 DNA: TGTGCCAGCAGTTTATCGGGGGGGAGAGTAAATCAGCCCCAGCATTTT
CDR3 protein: CASSLSGGRVNQPQHF

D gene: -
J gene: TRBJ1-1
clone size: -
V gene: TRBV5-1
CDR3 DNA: TGCGCCAGCAGCTACTCAGGGATGGGGAACACTGAAGCTTTCTTT
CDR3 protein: CASSYSGMGNTEAFF

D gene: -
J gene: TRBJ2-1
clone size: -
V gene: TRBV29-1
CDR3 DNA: TGCAGCGTTCGGTCCGGGAGAACGGCCGATGAGCAGTTCTTC
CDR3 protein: CSVRSGRTADEQFF

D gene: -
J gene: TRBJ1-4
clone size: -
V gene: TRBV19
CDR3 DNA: TGTGCCGCCCGGTCCTTTAATGAAAAACTGTTTTTT
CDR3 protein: CAARSFNEKLFF

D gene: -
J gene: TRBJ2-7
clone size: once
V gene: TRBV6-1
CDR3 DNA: TGTGCCACCGGGACATCCCCAACCTCGGGCGAGCAGTACTTC
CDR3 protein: CATGTSPTSGEQYF

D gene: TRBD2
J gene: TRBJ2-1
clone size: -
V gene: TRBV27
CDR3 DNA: TGTGCCAGCAGATATAGCGGGAGGACCTACAATGAGCAGTTCTTC
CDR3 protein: CASRYSGRTYNEQFF

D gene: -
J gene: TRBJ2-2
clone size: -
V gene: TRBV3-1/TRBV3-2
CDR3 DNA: TGTGCCAGCAGCCAAGGAACTAGCACCGGGGAGCTGTTTTTT
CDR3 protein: CASSQGTSTGELFF

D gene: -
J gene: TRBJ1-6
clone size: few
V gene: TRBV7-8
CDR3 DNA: TGTGCCAGCAGCTTAAGTGGGCAGAATTCACCCCTCCACTTT
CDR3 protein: CASSLSGQNSPLHF

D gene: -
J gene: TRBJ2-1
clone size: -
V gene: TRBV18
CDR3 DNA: TGTGCCAGCTCACCACCGGAGCGCCAGAATGAGCAGTTCTTC
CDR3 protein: CASSPPERQNEQFF

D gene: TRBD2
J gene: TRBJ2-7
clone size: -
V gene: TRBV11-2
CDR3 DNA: TGTGCCAGCAGCTTAGTGGCTAGCGGAGCCTACGAGCAGTACTTC
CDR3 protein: CASSLVASGAYEQYF

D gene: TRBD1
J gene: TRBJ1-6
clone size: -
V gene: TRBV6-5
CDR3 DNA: TGTGCCAGCAGAGCAACGGGACAGCTTTCACCCCTCCACTTT
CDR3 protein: CASRATGQLSPLHF

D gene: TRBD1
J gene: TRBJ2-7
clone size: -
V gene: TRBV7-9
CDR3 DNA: TGTGCCAGCAGCCCGAACAGGGGAACCTACGAGCAGTACTTC
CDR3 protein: CASSPNRGTYEQYF

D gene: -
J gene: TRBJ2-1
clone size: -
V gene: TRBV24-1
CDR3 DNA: TGTGCCACCAGTGAGCCGACAGAATCCCGTGGGCAGTTCTTC
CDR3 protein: CATSEPTESRGQFF

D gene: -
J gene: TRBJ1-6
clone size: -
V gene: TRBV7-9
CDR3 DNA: TGTGCCAGCAGCCCCAGTGCTAATTCACCCCTCCACTTT
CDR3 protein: CASSPSANSPLHF

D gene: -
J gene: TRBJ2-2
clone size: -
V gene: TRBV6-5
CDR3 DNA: TGTGCCAGCAGTTACGGGGAGGGGGGCGCGGGGGAGCTGTTTTTT
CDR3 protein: CASSYGEGGAGELFF

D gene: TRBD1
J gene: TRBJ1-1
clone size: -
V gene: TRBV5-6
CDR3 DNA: TGTGCCAGCAGCTTGGGACAGGGGAGTTCGCCTGACACTGAAGCTTTCTTT
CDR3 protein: CASSLGQGSSPDTEAFF

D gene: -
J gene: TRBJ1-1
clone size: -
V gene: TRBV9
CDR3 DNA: TGTGCCAGCAGCGTAGTGGACAGCCCGGCTTTCTTT
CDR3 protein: CASSVVDSPAFF

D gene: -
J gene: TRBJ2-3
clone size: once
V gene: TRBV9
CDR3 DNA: TGTGCCAGCAGCGTAGCAGGGGACACAGATACGCAGTATTTT
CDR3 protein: CASSVAGDTDTQYF

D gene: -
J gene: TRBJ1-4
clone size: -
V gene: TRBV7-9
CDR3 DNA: TGTGCCAGCAGCTTAGGCCAGGGTGAAAAACTGTTTTTT
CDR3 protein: CASSLGQGEKLFF

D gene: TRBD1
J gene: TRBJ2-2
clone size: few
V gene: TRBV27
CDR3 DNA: TGTGCCAGCAGTTGGGTGGGACAGGTGAACACCGGGGAGCTGTTTTTT
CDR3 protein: CASSWVGQVNTGELFF

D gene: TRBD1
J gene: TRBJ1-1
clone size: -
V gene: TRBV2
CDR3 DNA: TGTGCCAGCAGTAGCCGTGAGGGGGCAACTGAAGCTTTCTTT
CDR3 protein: CASSSREGATEAFF

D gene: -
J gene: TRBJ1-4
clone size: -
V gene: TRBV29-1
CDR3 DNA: TGCAGCGGGACAGCTGATGAAGAAAAACTGTTTTTT
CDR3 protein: CSGTADEEKLFF

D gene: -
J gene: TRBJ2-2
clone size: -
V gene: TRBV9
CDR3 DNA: TGTGCCAGCAGCACCCGACTTAACGGGGTGAACACCGGGGAGCTGTTTTTT
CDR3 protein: CASSTRLNGVNTGELFF

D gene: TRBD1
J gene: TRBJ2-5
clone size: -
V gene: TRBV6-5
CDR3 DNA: TGTGCCAGCAGGGCAGGGGGCGCGGGCGAGACCCAGTACTTC
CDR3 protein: CASRAGGAGETQYF

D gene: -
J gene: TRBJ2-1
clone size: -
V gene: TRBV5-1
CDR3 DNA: TGCGCCAGCAGCTTGGGACCTAGGAATGAGCAGTTCTTC
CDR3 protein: CASSLGPRNEQFF

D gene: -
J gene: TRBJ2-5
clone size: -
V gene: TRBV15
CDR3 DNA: TGTGCCACCAGCCCCGGCAAGCCGGGGACCCAGTACTTC
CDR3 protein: CATSPGKPGTQYF

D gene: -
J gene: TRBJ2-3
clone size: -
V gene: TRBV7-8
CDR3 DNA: TGTGCCAGCAGCCAACTGGGCAGTTCCCTCACAGATACGCAGTATTTT
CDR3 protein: CASSQLGSSLTDTQYF